Listed below are T cell receptor beta chains from one sample, sequenced in a study of blood T cells in healthy people across ages. TCRdb passed the 5' RACE reads through MiXCR, listing each CDR3 protein once. Of 910,000 or so distinct CDR3 sequences listed, roughly half are singletons. Sequencing was carried out using blood. These receptors were collected from a woman aged 60-70 years in good health. CDR3s include the opening cysteine and the closing phenylalanine or tryptophan. The order of the fields is J gene, clone size, D gene, V gene, CDR3 DNA, CDR3 protein. A D gene is named only where the DNA matches it firmly. Clone size is shown for a subset of rows, as once, few, many or a class of expanded clone.

>TRBJ2-1|NA|TRBD2|TRBV5-1
TGCGCCAGCACGACCGAGGCTAGCGGTAGTCGGGAGCAGTTCTTC
CASTTEASGSREQFF
>TRBJ1-4|NA|NA|TRBV20-1
TGCAGTGCTAGAGATGGAAGGAGTCTGTTTTTT
CSARDGRSLFF
>TRBJ1-2|NA|TRBD1|TRBV27
TGTGCCAGCTCCCGACAGGGGGCGAAAGTTGGCTACACCTTC
CASSRQGAKVGYTF
>TRBJ2-7|NA|NA|TRBV20-1
TGCAGTGCTAGCGATGGACTGGAAGAGCAGTACTTC
CSASDGLEEQYF
>TRBJ2-7|NA|NA|TRBV20-1
TGCAGTGCTATACCAACGAGCAACTCCTACGAGCAGTACTTC
CSAIPTSNSYEQYF
>TRBJ2-1|NA|NA|TRBV5-1
TGCGCCAGCAGCTTGGCCAAGGACTTGGCCTATGAGCAGTTCTTC
CASSLAKDLAYEQFF
>TRBJ2-6|NA|NA|TRBV20-1
TGCAGTGCTAGAGATCGAAGGGGGGCCAACGTCCTGACTTTC
CSARDRRGANVLTF
>TRBJ2-1|once|TRBD2|TRBV18
TGTGCCAGCTCACTGCGTAGCGGGACTTACAATGAGCAGTTCTTC
CASSLRSGTYNEQFF
>TRBJ2-7|NA|TRBD2|TRBV9
TGTGCCAGCAGCAACCAACTAGCGTTACCAACCTACGAGCAGTACTTC
CASSNQLALPTYEQYF
>TRBJ2-1|NA|NA|TRBV20-1
TGCAAACAGCGGAGCTCCTACAATGAGCAGTTCTTC
CKQRSSYNEQFF
>TRBJ1-1|few|NA|TRBV7-9
TGTGCCAGCAGCTCCGGGGGGTCTGAAGCTTTCTTT
CASSSGGSEAFF
>TRBJ2-6|NA|NA|TRBV30
TGTGCCTGGAGTGTTTGGTCAGGGAGGACTGGGGCCAACGTCCTGACTTTC
CAWSVWSGRTGANVLTF
>TRBJ2-1|few|NA|TRBV19
TGTGCCAGTAGTATAATGAGAGGGAGCTCCTACAATGAGCAGTTCTTC
CASSIMRGSSYNEQFF
>TRBJ1-5|NA|NA|TRBV6-6
TGTGCCAGCAGTTACGAGGGAACCAGTCAGCCCCAGCATTTT
CASSYEGTSQPQHF
>TRBJ1-2|few|TRBD1|TRBV27
TGTGCCAGCTCGACAGGGACGTCTGGTGGAGGCTACACCTTC
CASSTGTSGGGYTF
>TRBJ1-6|few|TRBD1|TRBV4-1
TGCGCCAGCAGCCCCCTATTGACAGGGCAAAGATCACCCCTCCACTTT
CASSPLLTGQRSPLHF